This T cell receptor (beta chain) originates from a study of T cell changes during pregnancy in multiple sclerosis. The germline V gene has CDR1 SGHNT and CDR2 YENEEA. V lost 3 bases to trimming and J lost 4 bases; unmatched junction nucleotides: 1. The CDR3 length is 14 residues. This table comes from immunoSEQ multiplex PCR, and its TCRdb copy is limited to in-frame clones, with some not included. Here the sample spans about 53,000 clones, about nine tenths being singletons. V and J are TRBV11-3 and TRBJ2-2; 8 bases align to TRBD1. The sequence came from a female donor with multiple sclerosis, enrolled in a pregnancy study. The input for sequencing was CD4+ T cells from peripheral blood mononuclear cells, taken in the third trimester of pregnancy. The CDR3, as DNA: TGTGCCAGCAGCTTTGACAGGGGCACCGGGGAGCTGTTTTTT. This encodes CASSFDRGTGELFF.